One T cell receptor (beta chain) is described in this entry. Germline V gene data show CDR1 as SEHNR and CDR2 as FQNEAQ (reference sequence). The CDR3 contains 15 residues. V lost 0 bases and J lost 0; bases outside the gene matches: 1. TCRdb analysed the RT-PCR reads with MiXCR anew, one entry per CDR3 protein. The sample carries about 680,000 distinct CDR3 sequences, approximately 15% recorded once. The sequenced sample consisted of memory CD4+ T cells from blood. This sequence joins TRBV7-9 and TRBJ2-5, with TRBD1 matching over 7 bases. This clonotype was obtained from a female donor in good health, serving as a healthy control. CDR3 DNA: TGTGCCAGCAGCTTAGCGGGACAGCACCAAGAGACCCAGTACTTC. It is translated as CASSLAGQHQETQYF.